This passage covers 8 T cell receptor beta chains from one sample sequenced in a study of breast tumors, draining lymph nodes, adjacent tissues. TCRdb used MiXCR to reprocess the multiplex PCR reads, holding one entry per CDR3 protein. The table records 30,000 to 40,000 distinct CDR3 sequences, 36% of them present only once. Material for sequencing was breast tumor tissue. These receptors were obtained from a female donor with breast cancer. Some clones in this sample may be carry-over from other donors' samples.

About this clonotype itself: A read error may be the cause here, since a much bigger clone is one base away. V and J are TRBV27 and TRBJ2-7, with D perhaps matching TRBD2 (6 bases). Germline V gene lookup returns CDR1 MNHEY and CDR2 SMNVEV (reference sequence). The CDR3 contains 15 residues. The CDR3, as DNA: TGTGCCAGCAGTTTCCGGGACGGGAGATCCTACGAGCGGTACTTC. Translating gives CASSFRDGRSYERYF.

The chain has TRBV7-9 and TRBJ2-7, with 9 bases matching TRBD2. The germline V gene has CDR1 SEHNR and CDR2 FQNEAQ (reference sequence). V shed 4 bases and J 2 bases; nucleotides not matched to a gene: 9. This CDR3 has 16 amino acids. CDR3 in DNA: TGTGCCAGCAGCTCCCTTCCTAGCGGGACTCCCTACGAGCAGTACTTC. It encodes CASSSLPSGTPYEQYF.

This clonotype was detected once. V and J are TRBV20-1 and TRBJ2-7; D is perhaps TRBD2 (5 bases). Germline values: CDR1 DFQATT, CDR2 SNEGSKA (reference sequence). The CDR3 has 15 residues. Trimming left V 4 bases short and J 8 bases short, with 24 bases between. This CDR3 reads CSANSVRGPARQQYF. The CDR3 DNA follows: TGCAGTGCTAACTCGGTGCGCGGGCCGGCTCGTCAGCAGTACTTC.

There are many counts of this clonotype. This chain uses TRBV27 with TRBJ1-2; D is perhaps TRBD1 (5 bases). V lost 6 bases to trimming and J lost 2 bases, with 13 bases between them. Germline V lookup: CDR1 MNHEY, CDR2 SMNVEV (reference sequence). This CDR3 contains 14 residues. CDR3 in amino acids: CASSRDGLNYGYTF. In DNA, the CDR3 is TGTGCCAGCAGCCGGGACGGCTTAAACTATGGCTACACCTTC.

This clonotype was counted a single time. The junction differs from germline at one of its ends, possibly a read error. The chain is built from TRBV20-1 and TRBJ2-7; D unresolved. CDR3 length: 11 amino acids. Germline CDR1 reads DFQATT; CDR2 reads SNEGSKA (reference sequence). The CDR3 coding sequence is TGCGGTGCCCCCGGGCCTGACGAGCAGTACTTC. This sequence encodes CGAPGPDEQYF.

As to this clonotype: A read error is possible here, since a much larger clone lies one base away. The conserved closing phenylalanine or tryptophan is absent in this CDR3, likely reflecting a read error. This rearrangement joins TRBV11-3 to TRBJ2-5, with 7 bases lining up with TRBD1. The CDR3 runs to 15 residues. With 3 bases clipped from V and 0 bases from J, the junction kept 4 bases outside the gene matches. Germline CDR1 reads SGHNT; CDR2 reads YENEEA. The CDR3 sequence is CASSFTGANQETQYL. DNA for the CDR3: TGTGCCAGCAGCTTCACAGGGGCGAACCAAGAGACCCAGTACCTC.

This clonotype is medium-sized in the sample. V and J are TRBV9 and TRBJ2-5; 12 nucleotides align to TRBD2. The CDR3 has 16 amino acids. From germline, CDR1 is SGDLS and CDR2 YYNGEE. The V gene end was trimmed by 4 bases and the J gene end by 0 bases; junction bases not matched to a gene: 4. The CDR3 nucleotides read TGTGCCAGCAGCCGTCGACTAGCGGGAGACCAAGAGACCCAGTACTTC. Amino acids: CASSRRLAGDQETQYF.

About this clonotype itself: A read error may be the cause here, since a much bigger clone is one base away. The CDR3 coding sequence is TGTGTCAGCAGTTCGGACACAAGCGGGGAGCTGTTTTTT. Its protein product is CVSSSDTSGELFF. V is TRBV6-9 and J is TRBJ2-2, with D perhaps matching TRBD1 (5 bases). Germline CDR1 and CDR2: MNHGY and SVAAGI. The CDR3 totals 13 residues.